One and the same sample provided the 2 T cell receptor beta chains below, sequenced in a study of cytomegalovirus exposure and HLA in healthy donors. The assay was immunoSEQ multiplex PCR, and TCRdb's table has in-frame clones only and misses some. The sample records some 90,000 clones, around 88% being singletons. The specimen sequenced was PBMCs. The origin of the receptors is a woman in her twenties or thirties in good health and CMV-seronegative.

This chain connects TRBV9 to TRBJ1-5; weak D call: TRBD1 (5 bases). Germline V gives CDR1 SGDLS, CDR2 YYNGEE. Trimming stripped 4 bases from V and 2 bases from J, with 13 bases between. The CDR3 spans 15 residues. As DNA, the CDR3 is TGTGCCAGCAGCTTGGACATAACGGGCAATCAGCCCCAGCATTTT. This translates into CASSLDITGNQPQHF.

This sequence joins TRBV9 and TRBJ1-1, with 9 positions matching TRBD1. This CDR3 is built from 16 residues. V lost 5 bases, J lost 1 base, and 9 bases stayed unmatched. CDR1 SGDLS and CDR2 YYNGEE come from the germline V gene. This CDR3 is CASRPGTGQENTEAFF. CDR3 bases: TGTGCCAGCAGACCAGGGACAGGGCAGGAGAACACTGAAGCTTTCTTT.